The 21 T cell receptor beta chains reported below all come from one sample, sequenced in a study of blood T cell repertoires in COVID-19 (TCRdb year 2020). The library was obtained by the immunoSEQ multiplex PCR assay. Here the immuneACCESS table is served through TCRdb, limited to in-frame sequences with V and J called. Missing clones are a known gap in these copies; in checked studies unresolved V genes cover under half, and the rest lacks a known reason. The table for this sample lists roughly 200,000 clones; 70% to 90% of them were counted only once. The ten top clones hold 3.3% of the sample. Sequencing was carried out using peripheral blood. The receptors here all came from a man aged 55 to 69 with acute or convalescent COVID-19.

The CDR3 sequence is CSATKGDGRGYGYTF. As DNA, the CDR3 is TGCAGCGCTACGAAGGGGGACGGAAGGGGCTATGGCTACACCTTC. The V and J genes are TRBV29-1 and TRBJ1-2, with D tentatively TRBD1 (6 bases). The germline CDR1 and CDR2 sequences are SQVTM and ANQGSEA. The CDR3 is 15 amino acids. The V end lost 7 bases, the J end lost 4 bases, and 22 bases lay between the germline ends.

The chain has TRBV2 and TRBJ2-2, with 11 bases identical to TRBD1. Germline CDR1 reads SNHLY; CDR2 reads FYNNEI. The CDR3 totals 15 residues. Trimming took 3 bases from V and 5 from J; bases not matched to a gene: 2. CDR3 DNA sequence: TGTGCCAGCAGTGAGGACAGGGGGCGGACCGGGGAGCTGTTTTTT. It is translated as CASSEDRGRTGELFF.

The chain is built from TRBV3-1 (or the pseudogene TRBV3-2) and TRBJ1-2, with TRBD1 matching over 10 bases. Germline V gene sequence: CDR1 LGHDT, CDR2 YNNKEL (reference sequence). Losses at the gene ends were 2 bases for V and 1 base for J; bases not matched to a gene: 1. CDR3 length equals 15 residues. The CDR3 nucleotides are TGTGCCAGCAGCCAAAGGACAGGGGGTAACTATGGCTACACCTTC. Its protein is CASSQRTGGNYGYTF.

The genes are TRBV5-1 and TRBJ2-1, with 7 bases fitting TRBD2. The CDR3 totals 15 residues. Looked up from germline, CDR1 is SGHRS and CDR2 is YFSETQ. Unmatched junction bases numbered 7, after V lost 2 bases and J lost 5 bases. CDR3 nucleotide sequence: TGCGCCAGCAGCTTCCCTAACGGGAGGAACAATGAGCAGTTCTTC. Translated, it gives CASSFPNGRNNEQFF.

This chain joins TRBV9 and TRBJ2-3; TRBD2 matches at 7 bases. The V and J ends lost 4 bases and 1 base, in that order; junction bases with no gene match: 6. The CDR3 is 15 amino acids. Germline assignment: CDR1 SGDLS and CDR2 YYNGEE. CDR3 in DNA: TGTGCCAGCAGCCCCAAAAGCGGGGGCACAGATACGCAGTATTTT. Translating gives CASSPKSGGTDTQYF.

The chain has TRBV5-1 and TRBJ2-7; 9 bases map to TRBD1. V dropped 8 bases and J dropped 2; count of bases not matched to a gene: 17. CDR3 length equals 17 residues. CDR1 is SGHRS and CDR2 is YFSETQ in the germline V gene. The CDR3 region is CASNTGTGLGFAYEQYF. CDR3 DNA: TGCGCCAGTAATACCGGGACAGGGCTGGGGTTCGCCTACGAGCAGTACTTC.

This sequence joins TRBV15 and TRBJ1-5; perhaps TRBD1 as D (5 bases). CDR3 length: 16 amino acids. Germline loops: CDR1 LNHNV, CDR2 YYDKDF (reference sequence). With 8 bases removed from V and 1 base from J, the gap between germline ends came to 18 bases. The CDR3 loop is CATRDLGGSSNQPQHF. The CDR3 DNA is TGTGCCACCCGGGACCTCGGGGGATCGAGCAATCAGCCCCAGCATTTT. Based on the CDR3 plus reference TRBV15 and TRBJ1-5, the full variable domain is DAMVIQNPRYQVTQFGKPVTLSCSQTLNHNVMYWYQQKSSQAPKLLFHYYDKDFNNEADTPDNFQSRRPNTSFCFLDIRSPGLGDTAMYLCATRDLGGSSNQPQHFGDGTRLSIL.

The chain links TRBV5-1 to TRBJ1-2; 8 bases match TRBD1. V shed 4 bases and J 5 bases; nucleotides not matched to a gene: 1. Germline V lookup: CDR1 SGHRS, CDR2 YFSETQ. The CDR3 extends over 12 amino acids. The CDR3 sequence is CASSTGGYGYTF. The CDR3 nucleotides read TGCGCCAGCAGCACAGGGGGGTATGGCTACACCTTC.

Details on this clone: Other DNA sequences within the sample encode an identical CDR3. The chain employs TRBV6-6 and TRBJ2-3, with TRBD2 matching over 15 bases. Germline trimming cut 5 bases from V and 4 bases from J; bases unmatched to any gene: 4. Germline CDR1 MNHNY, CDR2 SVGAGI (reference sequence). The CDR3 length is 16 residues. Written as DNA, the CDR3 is TGTGCCAGCAGTCGGGGACTAGCGGGAGGCCCAGATACGCAGTATTTT. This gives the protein CASSRGLAGGPDTQYF.

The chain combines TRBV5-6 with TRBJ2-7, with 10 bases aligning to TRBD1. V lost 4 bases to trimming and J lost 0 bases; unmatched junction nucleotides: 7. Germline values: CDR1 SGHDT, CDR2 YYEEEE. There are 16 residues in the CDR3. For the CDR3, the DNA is TGTGCCAGCAGCCGGCTAGGGGACAGGGGCTCCTACGAGCAGTACTTC. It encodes CASSRLGDRGSYEQYF.

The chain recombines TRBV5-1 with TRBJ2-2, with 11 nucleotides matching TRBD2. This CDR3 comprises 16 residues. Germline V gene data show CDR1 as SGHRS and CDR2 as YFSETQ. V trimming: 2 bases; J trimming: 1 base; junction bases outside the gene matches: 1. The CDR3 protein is CASSFSGRENTGELFF. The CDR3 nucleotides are TGCGCCAGCAGCTTTAGCGGGAGGGAGAACACCGGGGAGCTGTTTTTT.

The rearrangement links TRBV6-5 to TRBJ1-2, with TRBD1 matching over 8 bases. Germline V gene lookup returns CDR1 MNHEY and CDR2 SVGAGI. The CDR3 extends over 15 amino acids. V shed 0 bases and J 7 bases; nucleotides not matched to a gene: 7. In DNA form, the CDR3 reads TGTGCCAGCAGTTACTCGATACAGGGGGTTGGTGGCTACACCTTC. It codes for CASSYSIQGVGGYTF.

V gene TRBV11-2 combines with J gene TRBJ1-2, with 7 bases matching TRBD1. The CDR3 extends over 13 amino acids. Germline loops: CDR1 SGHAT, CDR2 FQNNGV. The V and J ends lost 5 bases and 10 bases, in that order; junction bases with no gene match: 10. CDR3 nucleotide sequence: TGTGCCAGCAGCGCGGACAGGACCGACACCTACACCTTC. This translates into CASSADRTDTYTF. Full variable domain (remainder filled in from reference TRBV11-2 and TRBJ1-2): EAGVAQSPRYKIIEKRQSVAFWCNPISGHATLYWYQQILGQGPKLLIQFQNNGVVDDSQLPKDRFSAERLKGVDSTLKIQPAKLEDSAVYLCASSADRTDTYTFGSGTRLTVV.

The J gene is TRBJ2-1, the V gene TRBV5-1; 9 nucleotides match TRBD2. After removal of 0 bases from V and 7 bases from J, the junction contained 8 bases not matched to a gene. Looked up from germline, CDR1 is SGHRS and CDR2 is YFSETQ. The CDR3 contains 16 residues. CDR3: CASSLAGLAPGNEQFF. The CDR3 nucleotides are TGCGCCAGCAGCTTGGCCGGACTAGCGCCTGGGAATGAGCAGTTCTTC.

The CDR3, as DNA: TGTGCCAGCAGCCAAGAGAGCGGGAAGAGCACAGATACGCAGTATTTT. This translates into CASSQESGKSTDTQYF. The chain couples TRBV4-2 to TRBJ2-3, with 7 positions matching TRBD2. This CDR3 contains 16 residues. Looked up from germline, CDR1 is LGHNA and CDR2 is YNFKEQ. With V trimmed by 0 bases and J by 0 bases, 3 bases remained unmatched.

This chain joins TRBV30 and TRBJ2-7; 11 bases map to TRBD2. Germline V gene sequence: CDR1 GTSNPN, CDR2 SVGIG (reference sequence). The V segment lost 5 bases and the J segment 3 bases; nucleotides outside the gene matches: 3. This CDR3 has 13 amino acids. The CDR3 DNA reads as TGTGCCTGGGATACTAGCGGGAGCTACGAGCAGTACTTC. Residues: CAWDTSGSYEQYF.

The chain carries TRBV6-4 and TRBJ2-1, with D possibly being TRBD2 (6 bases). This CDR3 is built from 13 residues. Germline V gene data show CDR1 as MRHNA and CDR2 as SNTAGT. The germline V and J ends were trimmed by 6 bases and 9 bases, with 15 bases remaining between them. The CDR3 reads CASSPSAPGEQFF. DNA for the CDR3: TGTGCCAGCAGCCCTAGCGCTCCCGGTGAGCAGTTCTTC.

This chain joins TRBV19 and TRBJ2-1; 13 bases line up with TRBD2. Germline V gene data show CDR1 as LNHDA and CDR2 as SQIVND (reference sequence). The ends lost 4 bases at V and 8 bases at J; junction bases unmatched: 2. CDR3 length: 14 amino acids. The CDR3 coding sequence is TGTGCCAGTAGTAAGGGACTAGCGGGATATGAGCAGTTCTTC. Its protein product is CASSKGLAGYEQFF.

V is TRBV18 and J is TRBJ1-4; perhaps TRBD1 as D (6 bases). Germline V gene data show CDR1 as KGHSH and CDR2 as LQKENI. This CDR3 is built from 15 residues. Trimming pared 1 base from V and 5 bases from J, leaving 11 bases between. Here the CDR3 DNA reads TGTGCCAGCTCACCACGGAAGGGGGGGAATGAAAAACTGTTTTTT. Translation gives CASSPRKGGNEKLFF.

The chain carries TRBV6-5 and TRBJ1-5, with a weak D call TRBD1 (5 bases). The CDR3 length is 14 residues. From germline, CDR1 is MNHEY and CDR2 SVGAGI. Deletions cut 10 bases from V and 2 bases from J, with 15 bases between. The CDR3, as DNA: TGTGCCAACCCGGGAGGGACTCGCAATCAGCCCCAGCATTTT. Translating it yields CANPGGTRNQPQHF.

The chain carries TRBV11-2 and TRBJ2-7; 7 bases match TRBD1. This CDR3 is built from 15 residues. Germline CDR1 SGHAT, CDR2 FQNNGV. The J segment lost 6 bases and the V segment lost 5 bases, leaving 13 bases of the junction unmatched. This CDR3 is CASSPRTGASSEQYF. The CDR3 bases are TGTGCCAGCAGCCCACGTACAGGGGCTTCTTCCGAGCAGTACTTC.